Below are 20 T cell receptor beta chains sequenced from a single sample in a study of a mutant IDH1 vaccine in newly diagnosed glioma. As to time point: week 35, safety follow-up. Each vaccine dose was 300 ug of mutant IDH1 20-mer peptide, with topical imiquimod. No antigen is known for these receptors. The method was immunoSEQ multiplex PCR; TCRdb's version includes in-frame clones alone and lacks a portion of them. The sample lists 40,000 to 45,000 clones; about 83% were seen once. Sequenced here: PBMCs, sampled from a glioma patient whose treatment included an IDH1 peptide vaccine. The receptors derive from a woman aged 45-65 years with glioma.

The V call is TRBV2, the J call TRBJ1-5; D is uncertain. Germline loops: CDR1 SNHLY, CDR2 FYNNEI. Trimming left V 4 bases short and J 3 bases short, with 7 bases between. This CDR3 is built from 13 residues. The CDR3 here is CASSVEFNQPQHF. CDR3 DNA sequence: TGTGCCAGCAGTGTAGAGTTCAATCAGCCCCAGCATTTT.

CDR3 sequence: CASSPRSTTYEQYF. CDR3 nucleotides: TGTGCCAGCAGCCCGCGTTCGACCACCTACGAGCAGTACTTC. The chain carries TRBV7-9 and TRBJ2-7; unclear D gene. The CDR3 contains 14 residues. Germline V gene lookup returns CDR1 SEHNR and CDR2 FQNEAQ (reference sequence). Trimming took off 5 bases at V and 2 bases at J, with 13 bases between the two ends.

This chain connects TRBV18 to TRBJ2-7; no firm D call. CDR3 length equals 14 residues. Germline V gives CDR1 KGHSH, CDR2 LQKENI. V was trimmed by 6 bases and J by 3 bases, leaving 15 bases between them. CDR3 DNA sequence: TGTGCCAGCTCCGTACGAACTTCCAACTACGAGCAGTACTTC. It translates to CASSVRTSNYEQYF.

The gene calls are TRBV6-5 and TRBJ1-6; maybe TRBD1 (5 bases). CDR1 is MNHEY and CDR2 is SVGAGI in the germline V gene. The length of the CDR3 is 14 residues. V gave up 5 bases and J gave up 10 bases, with 15 bases separating them. The CDR3 protein is CASSPPRDGSPLHF. The DNA for the CDR3 is TGTGCCAGCAGTCCCCCCAGGGACGGATCACCCCTCCACTTT.

This chain connects TRBV5-5 to TRBJ1-3; TRBD1 agrees at 8 bases. J lost 4 bases, V lost 0 bases, and 12 bases had no gene match. Germline V CDR1 and CDR2: SGHKS, YYEKEE (reference sequence). The CDR3 has 18 residues. The CDR3: CASSLAGTGLGGGNTIYF. CDR3 sequence (DNA): TGTGCCAGCAGCTTGGCCGGGACAGGTCTCGGAGGAGGAAACACCATATATTTT.

The V and J genes are TRBV9 and TRBJ2-5; 8 bases line up with TRBD1. CDR1 is SGDLS and CDR2 is YYNGEE in the germline V gene. V lost 4 bases, J lost 3 bases, and 11 bases stayed unmatched. The CDR3 loop spans 16 amino acids. The CDR3 loop reads CASSIPETTGEETQYF. CDR3 coding DNA: TGTGCCAGCAGCATTCCTGAGACGACAGGGGAAGAGACCCAGTACTTC.

This clone was observed once. The V call is TRBV27, the J call TRBJ1-5, with D hard to call. Looked up from germline, CDR1 is MNHEY and CDR2 is SMNVEV (reference sequence). The CDR3 runs to 12 residues. V was trimmed by 6 bases and J by 4 bases, leaving 7 bases between them. Here the CDR3 reads CASRARNQPQHF. The DNA of the CDR3 is TGTGCCAGCAGGGCAAGAAATCAGCCCCAGCATTTT.

CDR3 sequence: CASSRRETQYF. CDR3 nucleotide sequence: TGTGCCAGCAGCCGACGAGAGACCCAGTACTTC. The chain carries TRBV28 and TRBJ2-5; no clear D. This CDR3 region has 11 residues. The ends were cut back, 6 bases at V and 4 bases at J, with 6 bases in the middle. Germline V CDR1 and CDR2: MDHEN, SYDVKM.

This clone was seen a few times. This sequence joins TRBV9 and TRBJ1-1; possibly TRBD1 for D (6 bases). Deletions cut 4 bases from V and 1 base from J, with 8 bases between. There are 13 residues in the CDR3. Germline values: CDR1 SGDLS, CDR2 YYNGEE. In nucleotides, the CDR3 is TGTGCCAGCAGCATACAGGGGAACACTGAAGCTTTCTTT. Amino acids: CASSIQGNTEAFF.

The rearrangement uses TRBV19 and TRBJ2-7; D is uncertain. The CDR3 length is 15 residues. With 0 bases removed from V and 4 bases from J, the gap between germline ends came to 13 bases. Germline CDR1 LNHDA, CDR2 SQIVND (reference sequence). CDR3 region: CASSIDRVPTYEQYF. As DNA, the CDR3 is TGTGCCAGTAGTATAGACCGGGTACCCACTTACGAGCAGTACTTC.

The rearrangement uses TRBV7-9 and TRBJ2-5, with D possibly TRBD2 on 6 matching bases. The germline gives CDR1 SEHNR, CDR2 FQNEAQ (reference sequence). V was trimmed by 3 bases and J by 1 base, leaving 15 bases between them. This CDR3 spans 16 amino acids. CDR3 DNA sequence: TGTGCCAGCAGCTTCCGGGACTCAGACTTCCAAGAGACCCAGTACTTC. It yields the protein CASSFRDSDFQETQYF. The variable domain in full, completed from reference TRBV7-9 and TRBJ2-5, reads DTGVSQNPRHKITKRGQNVTFRCDPISEHNRLYWYRQTLGQGPEFLTYFQNEAQLEKSRLLSDRFSAERPKGSFSTLEIQRTEQGDSAMYLCASSFRDSDFQETQYFGPGTRLLVL.

The gene calls are TRBV5-4 and TRBJ2-2; unclear D gene. Germline CDR1 is SGHNT and CDR2 is YYREEE (reference sequence). The CDR3 consists of 15 residues. Trimming cost V 4 bases and J 4 bases, with 14 bases left between them. CDR3 residues: CASSLPGDPTGELFF. In DNA form, the CDR3 reads TGTGCCAGCAGCCTCCCCGGAGACCCCACCGGGGAGCTGTTTTTT. Together with reference TRBV5-4 and TRBJ2-2, the CDR3 gives the full variable domain: ETGVTQSPTHLIKTRGQQVTLRCSSQSGHNTVSWYQQALGQGPQFIFQYYREEENGRGNFPPRFSGLQFPNYSSELNVNALELDDSALYLCASSLPGDPTGELFFGEGSRLTVL.

The chain's CDR3 is CASSQMGLAGADTDTQYF. The CDR3 DNA follows: TGCGCCAGCAGCCAAATGGGACTAGCGGGGGCCGACACAGATACGCAGTATTTT. J is TRBJ2-3 and V is TRBV4-3; 14 positions match TRBD2. CDR1 and CDR2 (germline): LGHNA, YSLEER. The ends lost 2 bases at V and 2 bases at J; junction bases unmatched: 6. CDR3 length: 18 residues.

This clone is a singleton in its sample. The chain uses TRBV28 and TRBJ1-5, with D perhaps TRBD1 (5 bases). Germline CDR1 and CDR2: MDHEN and SYDVKM. Trimming took 7 bases from V and 2 from J, leaving 18 bases between them. This CDR3 is 16 amino acids long. The CDR3 coding sequence is TGTGCCAGCACCATCCCCCAGGGACGGGGCAATCAGCCCCAGCATTTT. Its protein is CASTIPQGRGNQPQHF.

The V call is TRBV5-8, the J call TRBJ1-5; tentative D call: TRBD1 (6 bases). Germline loops: CDR1 SGHTS, CDR2 YDEGEE. The length of the CDR3 is 16 residues. Trimming cost V 6 bases and J 1 base, with 17 bases left between them. The CDR3 coding sequence is TGTGCCAGCACCGGTAAAGGGGGAAGGAGCAATCAGCCCCAGCATTTT. Its translation is CASTGKGGRSNQPQHF. The full variable domain, in which reference TRBV5-8 and TRBJ1-5 provide the parts outside the CDR3, is EAGVTQSPTHLIKTRGQQATLRCSPISGHTSVYWYQQALGLGLQFLLWYDEGEERNRGNFPPRFSGRQFPNYSSELNVNALELEDSALYLCASTGKGGRSNQPQHFGDGTRLSIL.

The chain joins TRBV6-1 to TRBJ1-5; unclear D gene. The CDR3 is made up of 12 amino acids. From germline, CDR1 is MNHNS and CDR2 SASEGT. Trimming shortened V by 4 bases and J by 8 bases, and 9 bases separated the two germline ends. CDR3 protein: CASSGRTEPQHF. The DNA for the CDR3 is TGTGCCAGCAGTGGACGAACCGAGCCCCAGCATTTT.

The CDR3 sequence: CASTKGTGWNNYGYTF. In DNA, the CDR3 is TGTGCCAGCACCAAAGGCACAGGGTGGAATAACTATGGCTACACCTTC. The genes are TRBV6-6 and TRBJ1-2; tentatively, D is TRBD1 (6 bases). The ends were cut back, 7 bases at V and 1 base at J, with 19 bases in the middle. CDR3 length: 16 amino acids. Germline CDR1 and CDR2: MNHNY and SVGAGI (reference sequence).

The chain couples TRBV19 to TRBJ1-2; 8 bases fit TRBD1. The CDR3 has 13 amino acids. Per germline, CDR1 LNHDA and CDR2 SQIVND (reference sequence). V shed 7 bases, J shed 6 bases, and the junction held 7 bases outside the gene matches. As DNA, the CDR3 is TGTGCCAGTATGCGGACAGGGTTGGATGGCTACACCTTC. Translating it yields CASMRTGLDGYTF.

The chain links TRBV4-2 to TRBJ2-4, with D hard to call. In germline, CDR1 is LGHNA, CDR2 YNFKEQ. V gave up 1 base and J gave up 1 base, with 8 bases separating them. The CDR3 sequence is 15 residues long. CDR3 residues: CASSQGFTAKNIQYF. CDR3 coding DNA: TGTGCCAGCAGCCAAGGATTTACGGCCAAAAACATTCAGTACTTC.

The chain is built from TRBV19 and TRBJ2-5; TRBD1 aligns across 9 bases. The CDR3 is 14 amino acids. The germline V gene encodes CDR1 LNHDA and CDR2 SQIVND (reference sequence). With 5 bases clipped from V and 5 bases from J, the junction kept 6 bases outside the gene matches. The DNA of the CDR3 is TGTGCCAGTAGTCCAACAGGGGGCAGGGAGACCCAGTACTTC. This translates into CASSPTGGRETQYF.